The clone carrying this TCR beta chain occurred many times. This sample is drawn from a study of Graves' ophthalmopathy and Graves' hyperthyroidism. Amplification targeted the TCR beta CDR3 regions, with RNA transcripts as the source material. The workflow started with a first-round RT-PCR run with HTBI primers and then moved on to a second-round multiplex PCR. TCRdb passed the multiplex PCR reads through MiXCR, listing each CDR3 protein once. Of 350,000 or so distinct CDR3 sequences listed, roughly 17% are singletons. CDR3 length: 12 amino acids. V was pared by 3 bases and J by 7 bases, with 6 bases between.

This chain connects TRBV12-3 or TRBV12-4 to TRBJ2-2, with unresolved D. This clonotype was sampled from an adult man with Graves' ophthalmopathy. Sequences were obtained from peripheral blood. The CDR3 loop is CASSFNFGELFF. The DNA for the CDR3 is TGTGCCAGCAGTTTTAACTTCGGGGAGCTGTTTTTT.